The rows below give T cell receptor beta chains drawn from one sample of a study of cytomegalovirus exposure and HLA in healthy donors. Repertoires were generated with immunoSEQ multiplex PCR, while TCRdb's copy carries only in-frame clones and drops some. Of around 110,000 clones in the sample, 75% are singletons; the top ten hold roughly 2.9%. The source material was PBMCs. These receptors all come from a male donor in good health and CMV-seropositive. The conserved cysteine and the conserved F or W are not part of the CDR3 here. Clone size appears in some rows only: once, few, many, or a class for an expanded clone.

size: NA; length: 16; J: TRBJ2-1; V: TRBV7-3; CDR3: ASSLMLLTSGKVNEQF
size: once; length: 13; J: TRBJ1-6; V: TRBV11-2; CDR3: ASSSRDRFNSPLH
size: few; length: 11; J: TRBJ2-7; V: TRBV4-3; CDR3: ASSQDRAYEQY
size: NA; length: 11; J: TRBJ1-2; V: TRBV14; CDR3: ASSQTANYGYT
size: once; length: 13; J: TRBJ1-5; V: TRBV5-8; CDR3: ASSTGQYSNQPQH
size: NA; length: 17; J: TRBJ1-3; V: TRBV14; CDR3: ASSQDFQAPISLGNTIY
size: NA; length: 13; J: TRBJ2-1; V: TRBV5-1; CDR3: ASSRVGQTYNEQF
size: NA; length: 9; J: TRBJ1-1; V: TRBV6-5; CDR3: ASSGGTEAF
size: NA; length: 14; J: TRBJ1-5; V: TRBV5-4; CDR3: ASSLTGTGSYQPQH
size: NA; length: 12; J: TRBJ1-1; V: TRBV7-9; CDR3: ASSEGTANTEAF
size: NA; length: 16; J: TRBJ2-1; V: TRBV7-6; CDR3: ASSFTFTTSGSYNEQF
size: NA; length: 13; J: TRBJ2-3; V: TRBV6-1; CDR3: ASSDTGIGTDTQY
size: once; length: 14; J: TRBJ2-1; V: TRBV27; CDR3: ASSIGLAGGNNEQF
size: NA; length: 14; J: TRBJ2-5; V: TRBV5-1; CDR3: ASSWPQRESSETQY
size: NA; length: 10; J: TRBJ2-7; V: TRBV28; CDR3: AITTGSYEQY
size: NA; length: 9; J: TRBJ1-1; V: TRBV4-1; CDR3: ASSQADFAF
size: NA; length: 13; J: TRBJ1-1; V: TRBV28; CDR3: ASSLGGAMNTEAF